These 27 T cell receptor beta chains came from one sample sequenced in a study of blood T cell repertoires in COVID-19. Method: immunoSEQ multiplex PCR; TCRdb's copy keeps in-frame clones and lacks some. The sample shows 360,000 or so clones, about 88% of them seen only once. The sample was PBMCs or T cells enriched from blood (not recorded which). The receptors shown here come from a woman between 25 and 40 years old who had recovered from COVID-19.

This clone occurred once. CDR3: CASSPGQHNEQFF. Here the CDR3 DNA reads TGTGCCAGCAGCCCGGGACAGCACAATGAGCAGTTCTTC. The chain carries TRBV28 and TRBJ2-1; 7 bases match TRBD1. The germline gives CDR1 MDHEN, CDR2 SYDVKM. Losses at the gene ends were 6 bases for V and 5 bases for J; bases not matched to a gene: 4. The CDR3 totals 13 residues. Using reference TRBV28 and TRBJ2-1 for the parts outside the CDR3, the full variable domain is DVKVTQSSRYLVKRTGEKVFLECVQDMDHENMFWYRQDPGLGLRLIYFSYDVKMKEKGDIPEGYSVSREKKERFSLILESASTNQTSMYLCASSPGQHNEQFFGPGTRLTVL.

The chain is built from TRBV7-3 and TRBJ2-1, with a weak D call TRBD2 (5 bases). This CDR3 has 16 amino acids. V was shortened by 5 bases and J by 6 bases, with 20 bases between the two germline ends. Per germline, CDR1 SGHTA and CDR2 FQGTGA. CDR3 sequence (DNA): TGTGCCAGCAGCCGAAATGGCCCTCGCGGGCCCAATGAGCAGTTCTTC. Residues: CASSRNGPRGPNEQFF. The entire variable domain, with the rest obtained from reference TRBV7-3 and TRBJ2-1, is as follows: GAGVSQTPSNKVTEKGKYVELRCDPISGHTALYWYRQSLGQGPEFLIYFQGTGAADDSGLPNDRFFAVRPEGSVSTLKIQRTERGDSAVYLCASSRNGPRGPNEQFFGPGTRLTVL.

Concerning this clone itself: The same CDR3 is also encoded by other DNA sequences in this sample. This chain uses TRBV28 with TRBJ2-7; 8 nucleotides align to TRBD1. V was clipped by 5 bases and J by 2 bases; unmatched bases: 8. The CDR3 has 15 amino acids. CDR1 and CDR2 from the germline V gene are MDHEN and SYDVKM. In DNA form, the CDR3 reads TGTGCCAGCAGTCCAGGACAGGGAAGCCCCTACGAGCAGTACTTC. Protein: CASSPGQGSPYEQYF.

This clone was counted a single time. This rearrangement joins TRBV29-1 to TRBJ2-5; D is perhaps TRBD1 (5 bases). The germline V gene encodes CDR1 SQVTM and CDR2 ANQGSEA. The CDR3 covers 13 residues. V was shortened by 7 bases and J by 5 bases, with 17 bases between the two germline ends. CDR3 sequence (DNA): TGCAGCGCCTTTAGTCAGGGTGGGGAGACCCAGTACTTC. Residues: CSAFSQGGETQYF. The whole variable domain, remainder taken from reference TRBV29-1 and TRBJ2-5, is SAVISQKPSRDICQRGTSLTIQCQVDSQVTMMFWYRQQPGQSLTLIATANQGSEATYESGFVIDKFPISRPNLTFSTLTVSNMSPEDSSIYLCSAFSQGGETQYFGPGTRLLVL.

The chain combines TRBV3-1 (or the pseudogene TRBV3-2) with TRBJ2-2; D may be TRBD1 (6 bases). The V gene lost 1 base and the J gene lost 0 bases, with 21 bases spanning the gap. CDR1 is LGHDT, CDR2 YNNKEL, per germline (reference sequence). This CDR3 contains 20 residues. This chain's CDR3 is CASSQAGVEFVGTNTGELFF. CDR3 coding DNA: TGTGCCAGCAGCCAAGCAGGGGTAGAGTTCGTGGGGACGAACACCGGGGAGCTGTTTTTT.

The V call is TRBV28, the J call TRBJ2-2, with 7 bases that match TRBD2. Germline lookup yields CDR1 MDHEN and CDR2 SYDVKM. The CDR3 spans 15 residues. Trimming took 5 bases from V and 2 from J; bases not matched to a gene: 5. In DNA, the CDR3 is TGTGCCAGCAGTAAAACTAGCGCCAACACCGGGGAGCTGTTTTTT. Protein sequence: CASSKTSANTGELFF.

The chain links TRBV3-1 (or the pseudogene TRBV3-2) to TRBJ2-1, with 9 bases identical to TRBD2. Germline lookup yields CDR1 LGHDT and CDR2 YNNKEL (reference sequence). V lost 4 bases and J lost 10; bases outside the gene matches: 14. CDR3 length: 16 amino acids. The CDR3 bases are TGTGCCAGCAGCCCTTCCGCGGGGGGGCCAGCGGCGGAGCAGTTCTTC. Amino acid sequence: CASSPSAGGPAAEQFF.

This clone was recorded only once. The CDR3 nucleotides are TGCGCCAGCAGCCCCCGGGAGCCGTCCACAGATACGCAGTATTTT. Protein: CASSPREPSTDTQYF. This rearrangement joins TRBV5-1 to TRBJ2-3, with D tentatively TRBD2 (6 bases). V was shortened by 4 bases and J by 2 bases, with 14 bases between the two germline ends. The CDR3 covers 15 residues. Germline V gene sequence: CDR1 SGHRS, CDR2 YFSETQ.

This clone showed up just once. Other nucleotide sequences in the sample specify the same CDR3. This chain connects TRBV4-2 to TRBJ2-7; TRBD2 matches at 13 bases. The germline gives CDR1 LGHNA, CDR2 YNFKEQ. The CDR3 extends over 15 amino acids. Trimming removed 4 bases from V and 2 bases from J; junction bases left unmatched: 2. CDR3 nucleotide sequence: TGTGCCAGCAGCCGGGGACTAGCGGGGACCTACGAGCAGTACTTC. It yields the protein CASSRGLAGTYEQYF.

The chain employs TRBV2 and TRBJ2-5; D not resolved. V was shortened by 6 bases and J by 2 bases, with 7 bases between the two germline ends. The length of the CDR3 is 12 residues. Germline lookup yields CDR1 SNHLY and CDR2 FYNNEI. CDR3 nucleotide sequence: TGTGCCAGCAGGCCAGCGCAAGAGACCCAGTACTTC. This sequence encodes CASRPAQETQYF.

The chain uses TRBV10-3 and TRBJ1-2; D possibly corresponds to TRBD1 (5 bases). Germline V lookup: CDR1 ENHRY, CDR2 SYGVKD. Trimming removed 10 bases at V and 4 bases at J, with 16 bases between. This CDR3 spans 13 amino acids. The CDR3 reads CATKDILGYGYTF. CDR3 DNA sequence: TGTGCCACCAAGGACATTTTGGGCTATGGCTACACCTTC.

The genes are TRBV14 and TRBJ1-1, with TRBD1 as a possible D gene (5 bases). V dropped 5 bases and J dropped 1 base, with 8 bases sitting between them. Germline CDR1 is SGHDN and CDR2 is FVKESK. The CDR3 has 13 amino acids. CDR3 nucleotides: TGTGCCAGCAGCATCGACAGGAACACTGAAGCTTTCTTT. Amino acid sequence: CASSIDRNTEAFF.

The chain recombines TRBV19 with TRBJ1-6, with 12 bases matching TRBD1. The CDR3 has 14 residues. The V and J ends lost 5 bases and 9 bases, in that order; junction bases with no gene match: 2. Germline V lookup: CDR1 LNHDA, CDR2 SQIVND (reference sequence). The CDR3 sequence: CASSGTGGSSPLHF. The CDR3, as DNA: TGTGCCAGTAGTGGGACAGGGGGCTCTTCACCCCTCCACTTT. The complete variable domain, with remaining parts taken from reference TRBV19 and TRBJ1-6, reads DGGITQSPKYLFRKEGQNVTLSCEQNLNHDAMYWYRQDPGQGLRLIYYSQIVNDFQKGDIAEGYSVSREKKESFPLTVTSAQKNPTAFYLCASSGTGGSSPLHFGNGTRLTVT.

The CDR3 DNA sequence: TGTGCCAGCAGCGTAGCTCTCGGGCTAGCGGGAGGTCAACATCAGTATTTT. It is translated as CASSVALGLAGGQHQYF. The rearrangement joins TRBV9 to TRBJ2-3, with 11 bases fitting TRBD2. Germline values: CDR1 SGDLS, CDR2 YYNGEE. V shed 0 bases and J 12 bases; nucleotides not matched to a gene: 15. This CDR3 is 17 amino acids long.

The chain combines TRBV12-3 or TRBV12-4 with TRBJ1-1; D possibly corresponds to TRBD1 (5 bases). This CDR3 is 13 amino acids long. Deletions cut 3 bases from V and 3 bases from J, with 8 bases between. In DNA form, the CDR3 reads TGTGCCAGCAGTTTGACAGAATACACTGAAGCTTTCTTT. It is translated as CASSLTEYTEAFF.

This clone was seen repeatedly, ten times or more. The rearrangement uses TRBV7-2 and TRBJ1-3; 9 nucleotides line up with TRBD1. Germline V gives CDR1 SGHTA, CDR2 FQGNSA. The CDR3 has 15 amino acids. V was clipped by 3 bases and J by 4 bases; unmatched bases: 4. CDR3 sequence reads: CASSFGTGKGNTIYF. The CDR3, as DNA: TGTGCCAGCAGCTTTGGGACAGGGAAGGGAAACACCATATATTTT.

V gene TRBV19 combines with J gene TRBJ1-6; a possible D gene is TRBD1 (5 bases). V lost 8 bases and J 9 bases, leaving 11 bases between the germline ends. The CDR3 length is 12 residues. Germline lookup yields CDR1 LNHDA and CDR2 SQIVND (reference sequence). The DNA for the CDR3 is TGTGCCAGTGGTCAGGGCAGTTCACCCCTCCACTTT. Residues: CASGQGSSPLHF.

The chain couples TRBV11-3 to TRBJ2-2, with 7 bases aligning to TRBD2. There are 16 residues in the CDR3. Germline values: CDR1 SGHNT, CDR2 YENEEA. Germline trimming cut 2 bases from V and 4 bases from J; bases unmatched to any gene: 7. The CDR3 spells CASSLTWRGGTGELFF. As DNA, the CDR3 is TGTGCCAGCAGCTTAACCTGGCGCGGGGGCACCGGGGAGCTGTTTTTT.

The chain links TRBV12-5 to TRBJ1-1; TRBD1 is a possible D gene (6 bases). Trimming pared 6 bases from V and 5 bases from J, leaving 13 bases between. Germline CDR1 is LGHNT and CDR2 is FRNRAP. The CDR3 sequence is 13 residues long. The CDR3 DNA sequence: TGTGCTAGTGGGGTACAGGGCAGGACTGAAGCTTTCTTT. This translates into CASGVQGRTEAFF.

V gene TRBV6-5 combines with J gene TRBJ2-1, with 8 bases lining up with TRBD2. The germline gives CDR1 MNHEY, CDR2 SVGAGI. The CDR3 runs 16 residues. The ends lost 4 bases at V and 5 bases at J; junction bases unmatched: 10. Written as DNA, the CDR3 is TGTGCCAGCAGTTCTATCCCCAGCGGGAGCCACAATGAGCAGTTCTTC. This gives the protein CASSSIPSGSHNEQFF.

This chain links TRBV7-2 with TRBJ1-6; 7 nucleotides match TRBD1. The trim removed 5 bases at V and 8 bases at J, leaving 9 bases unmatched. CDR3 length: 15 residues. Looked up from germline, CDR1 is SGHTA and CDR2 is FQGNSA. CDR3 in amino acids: CASSPAGTVHSPLHF. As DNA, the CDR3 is TGTGCCAGCAGCCCGGCCGGGACAGTGCATTCACCCCTCCACTTT.

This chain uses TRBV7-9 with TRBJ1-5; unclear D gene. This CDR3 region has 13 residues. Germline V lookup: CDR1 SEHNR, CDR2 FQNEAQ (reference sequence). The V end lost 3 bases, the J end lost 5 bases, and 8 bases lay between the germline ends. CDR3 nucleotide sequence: TGTGCCAGCAGCTTCCACGGGGATCAGCCCCAGCATTTT. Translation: CASSFHGDQPQHF.

The CDR3: CASSVGFWGQETQYF. CDR3 coding DNA: TGTGCCAGCAGCGTAGGTTTTTGGGGCCAGGAGACCCAGTACTTC. J is TRBJ2-5 and V is TRBV9; perhaps TRBD1 as D (5 bases). Germline-derived CDR1 and CDR2 are SGDLS and YYNGEE. Trimming took 0 bases from V and 5 from J, leaving 14 bases between them. The CDR3 has 15 residues. Using reference TRBV9 and TRBJ2-5 for the parts outside the CDR3, the full variable domain is DSGVTQTPKHLITATGQRVTLRCSPRSGDLSVYWYQQSLDQGLQFLIQYYNGEERAKGNILERFSAQQFPDLHSELNLSSLELGDSALYFCASSVGFWGQETQYFGPGTRLLVL.

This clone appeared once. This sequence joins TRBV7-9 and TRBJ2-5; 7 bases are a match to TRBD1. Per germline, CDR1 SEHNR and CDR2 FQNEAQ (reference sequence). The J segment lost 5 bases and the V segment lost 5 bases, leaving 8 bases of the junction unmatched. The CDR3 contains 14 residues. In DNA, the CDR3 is TGTGCCAGCAGCCCGACAGGGAAGCTTGAGACCCAGTACTTC. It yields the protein CASSPTGKLETQYF.

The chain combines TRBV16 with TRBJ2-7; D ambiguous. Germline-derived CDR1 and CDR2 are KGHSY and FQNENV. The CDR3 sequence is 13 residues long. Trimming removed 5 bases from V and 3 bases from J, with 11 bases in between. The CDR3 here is CASSARIGYEQYF. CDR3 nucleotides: TGTGCCAGCAGCGCGAGGATAGGCTACGAGCAGTACTTC.

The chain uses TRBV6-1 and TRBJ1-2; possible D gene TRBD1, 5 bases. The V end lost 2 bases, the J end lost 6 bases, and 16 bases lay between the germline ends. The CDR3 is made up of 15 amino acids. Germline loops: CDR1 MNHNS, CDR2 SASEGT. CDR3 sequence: CASSENLGRADGYTF. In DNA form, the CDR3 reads TGTGCCAGCAGTGAAAATCTAGGCAGGGCTGATGGCTACACCTTC.

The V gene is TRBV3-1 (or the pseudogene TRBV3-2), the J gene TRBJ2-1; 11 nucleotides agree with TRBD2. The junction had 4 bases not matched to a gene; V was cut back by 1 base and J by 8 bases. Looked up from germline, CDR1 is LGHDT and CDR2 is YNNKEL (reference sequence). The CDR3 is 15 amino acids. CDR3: CASSQAIAGGHEQFF. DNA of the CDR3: TGTGCCAGCAGCCAAGCCATAGCGGGGGGGCATGAGCAGTTCTTC.